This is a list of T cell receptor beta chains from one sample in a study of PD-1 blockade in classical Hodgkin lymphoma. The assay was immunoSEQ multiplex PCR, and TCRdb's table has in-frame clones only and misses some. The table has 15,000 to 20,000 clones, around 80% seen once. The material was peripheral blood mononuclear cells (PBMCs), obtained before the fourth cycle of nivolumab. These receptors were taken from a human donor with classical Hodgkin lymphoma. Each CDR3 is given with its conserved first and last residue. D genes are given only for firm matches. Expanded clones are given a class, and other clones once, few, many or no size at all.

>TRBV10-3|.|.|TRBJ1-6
TGTGCCATCAGTGAATTAAATTCACCCCTCCACTTT
CAISELNSPLHF
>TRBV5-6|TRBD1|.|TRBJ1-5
TGTGCCAGCAGCTTGGGGGGACAGGGTTTAAATCAGCCCCAGCATTTT
CASSLGGQGLNQPQHF
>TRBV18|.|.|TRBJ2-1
TGTGCCAGCTCACGGCTCAGGGCCCAATCCAATGAGCAGTTCTTC
CASSRLRAQSNEQFF
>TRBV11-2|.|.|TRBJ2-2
TGTGCCAGCAGCTTAGTCCCCGGGGAGCTGTTTTTT
CASSLVPGELFF
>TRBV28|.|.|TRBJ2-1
TGTGCCAGCAGTTTTACAGGGGGGGTAGGGAATTACAATGAGCAGTTCTTC
CASSFTGGVGNYNEQFF
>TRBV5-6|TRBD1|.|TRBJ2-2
TGTGCCAGCAGCGACGGGTACTTAGGGGGCGCGCGGATAACCGGGGAGCTGTTTTTT
CASSDGYLGGARITGELFF
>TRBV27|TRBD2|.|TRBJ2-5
TGTGCCAGTAAGGGACTAGCGGGAGCTGGAGAGACCCAGTACTTC
CASKGLAGAGETQYF
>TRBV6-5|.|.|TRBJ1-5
TGTGCCAGCAGTTACGCTACAGGGAACCAGCCCCAGCATTTT
CASSYATGNQPQHF
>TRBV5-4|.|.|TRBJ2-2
TGTGCCAGCAGCCAGATAAACACCGGGGAGCTGTTTTTT
CASSQINTGELFF
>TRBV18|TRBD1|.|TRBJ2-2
TGTGCCAGCTCACCACGGACAGGCTTCGCCGCGAACACCGGGGAGCTGTTTTTT
CASSPRTGFAANTGELFF
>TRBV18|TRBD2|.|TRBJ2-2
TGTGCCAGCTCACCACCTAGCGGGGGGAACACCGGGGAGCTGTTTTTT
CASSPPSGGNTGELFF
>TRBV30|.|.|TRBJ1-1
TGTGCCTGGAGTGCCAGCAGACTTGAAGCTTTCTTT
CAWSASRLEAFF
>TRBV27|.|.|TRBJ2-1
TGTGCCAGCAGTTTCGACAGGCTCAGGACCTACAATGAGCAGTTCTTC
CASSFDRLRTYNEQFF
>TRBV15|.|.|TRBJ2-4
TGTGCCACCAGCAGAGATCTGGGGACGATAAACATTCAGTACTTC
CATSRDLGTINIQYF
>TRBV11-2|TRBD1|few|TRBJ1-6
TGTGCCAGCAGACCACAGGGGAGCTCCTATAATTCACCCCTCCACTTT
CASRPQGSSYNSPLHF
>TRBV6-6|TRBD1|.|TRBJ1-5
TGTGCCAGCAGTCGGGACAGGGTAAGCAATCAGCCCCAGCATTTT
CASSRDRVSNQPQHF
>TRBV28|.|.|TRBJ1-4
TGTGCCAGCAGTCTTTTAACGGGGGAGAATGAAAAACTGTTTTTT
CASSLLTGENEKLFF
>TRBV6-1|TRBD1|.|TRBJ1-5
TGTGCCAGCAGGATGACAGGGGACAGCAATCAGCCCCAGCATTTT
CASRMTGDSNQPQHF
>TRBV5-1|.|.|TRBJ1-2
TGCGCCAGCAGCGAACTGGGAATCCAAAACTATGGCTACACCTTC
CASSELGIQNYGYTF
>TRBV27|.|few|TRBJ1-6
TGTGCCAGCAGAGAACTGAGAGGTAATTCACCCCTCCACTTT
CASRELRGNSPLHF
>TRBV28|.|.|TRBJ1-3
TGTGCCAGCAGTTTCAGGACCCACTCCTATTTT
CASSFRTHSYF
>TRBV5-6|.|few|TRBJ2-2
TGTGCCAGCAGCTTGGGGGGGGCCGGGGAGCTGTTTTTT
CASSLGGAGELFF
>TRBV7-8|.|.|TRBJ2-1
TGTGCCAGCAGCTTTATCGGAGACAATGAGCAGTTCTTC
CASSFIGDNEQFF
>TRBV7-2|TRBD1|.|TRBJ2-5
TGTGCCAGCAGCTCGACAGGGCCTAACCAAGAGACCCAGTACTTC
CASSSTGPNQETQYF
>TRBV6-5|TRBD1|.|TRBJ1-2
TGTGCCAGCAGCCTTAATGACAGGGGAGAAGGCTACACCTTC
CASSLNDRGEGYTF
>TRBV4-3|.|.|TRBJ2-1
TGCGCCAGCAGCCAAGACCCGCCTCGGGGCACAGTATACAATGAGCAGTTCTTC
CASSQDPPRGTVYNEQFF
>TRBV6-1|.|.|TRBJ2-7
TGTGCCGGAGGCGGGAATGGCCGCGAGCAGTACTTC
CAGGGNGREQYF
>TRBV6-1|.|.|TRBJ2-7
TGTGCCAGCCTTCCCCCAGGTCGGGGCGAGCAGTACTTC
CASLPPGRGEQYF
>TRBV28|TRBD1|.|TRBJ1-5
TGTGCCAGCAGTTTAGTCGACAGGGATCAGCCCCAGCATTTT
CASSLVDRDQPQHF
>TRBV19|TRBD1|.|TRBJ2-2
TGTGCCAGTAGTATTTTAGGGGGCACTTACACCGGGGAGCTGTTTTTT
CASSILGGTYTGELFF
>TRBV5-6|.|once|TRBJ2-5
TGTGCCAGCAGCTTGGGTCCGGCTTTACAAGAGACCCAGTACTTC
CASSLGPALQETQYF
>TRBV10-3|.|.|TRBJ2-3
TGTGCCATCAGGTCGGGACTTTCGGCTAGCACAGATACGCAGTATTTT
CAIRSGLSASTDTQYF
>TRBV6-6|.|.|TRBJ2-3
TGTGCCAGCAGTACGGGGGGCCCTGGGGCAGATACGCAGTATTTT
CASSTGGPGADTQYF
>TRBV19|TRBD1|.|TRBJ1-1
TGTGCCAGTAGTATGTTTCAGGGGGCAAGTGGCACTGAAGCTTTCTTT
CASSMFQGASGTEAFF
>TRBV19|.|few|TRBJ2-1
TGTGCCAGTAGCAGACTTTCGAATGAGCAGTTCTTC
CASSRLSNEQFF
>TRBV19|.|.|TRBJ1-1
TGTGCCAGTGGGAGGGTAGATAACACTGAAGCTTTCTTT
CASGRVDNTEAFF
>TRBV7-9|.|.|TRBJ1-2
TGTGCCAGCAGCTTAAGTGGCAGGGCAGCTGTTGGCTACACCTTC
CASSLSGRAAVGYTF
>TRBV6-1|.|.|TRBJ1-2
TGTGCCAGCAGCCCCAGCTGGGGGGGAGGGGGCTACACCTTC
CASSPSWGGGGYTF
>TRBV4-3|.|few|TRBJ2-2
TGCGCCAGCAGCCAAGATCGATCTAGCGTTTACACCGGGGAGCTGTTTTTT
CASSQDRSSVYTGELFF
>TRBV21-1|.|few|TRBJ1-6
TGTGCCAGCACCATGAGTTGGACAGGGGCCCAGTGGGCCCTCCACTTT
CASTMSWTGAQWALHF
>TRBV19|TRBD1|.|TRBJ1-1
TGTGCCAGTAGTTTCCTCGCATTCGGACAGGCCCGAAACACTGAAGCTTTCTTT
CASSFLAFGQARNTEAFF
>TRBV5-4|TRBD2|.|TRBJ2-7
TGTGCCAGCAAACTAGCGGGATTGGACGAGCAGTACTTC
CASKLAGLDEQYF
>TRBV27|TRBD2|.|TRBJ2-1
TGTGCCAGCAGCCCCGGGGCGGCGGGGGGGGGTAGGAATGAGCAGTTCTTC
CASSPGAAGGGRNEQFF
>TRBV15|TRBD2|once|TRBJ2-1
TGTGCCACCAGCAGAGATGGGCAGGGGAGGAGTAGCGGGATATCGGTTGAGCAGTTCTTC
CATSRDGQGRSSGISVEQFF
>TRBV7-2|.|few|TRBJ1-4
TGTGCCAGCAGCTTTGACCCAGGGTTGGATGAAAAACTGTTTTTT
CASSFDPGLDEKLFF
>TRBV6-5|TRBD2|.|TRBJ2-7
TGTGCCAGCAGTACGAGCGGGAGGGCCTACGAGCAGTACTTC
CASSTSGRAYEQYF
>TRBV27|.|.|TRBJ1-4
TGTGCCAGCAGCACCGGGGGGGATGAAAAACTGTTTTTT
CASSTGGDEKLFF
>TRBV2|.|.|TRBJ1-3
TGTGCCAGCAGTGAAAACGGAAACACCATATATTTT
CASSENGNTIYF
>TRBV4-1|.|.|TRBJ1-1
TGCGCCAGCAGCCAAGGCCGTTCCATGAACACTGAAGCTTTCTTT
CASSQGRSMNTEAFF